This TCR beta chain appears in the sequencing data of a study of CD8+CD57+ T cells in acquired aplastic anemia. This clonotype has just a few counts. The target antigen is unknown. Study-level findings and limits: Some 31 CD8+ CDR3 sequences were shared between patients and controls.

V was trimmed by 3 bases and J by 4 bases, leaving 10 bases between them. The germline gives CDR1 SNHLY, CDR2 FYNNEI. CDR3 size: 13 residues. Profiles of TCR beta VDJ and CDR3 were generated from a genomic DNA template. TCRdb fed the reads into MiXCR, producing one record per CDR3 protein. The profile shows about 200,000 distinct CDR3 sequences, about 62% of them singletons. The patients chosen for sequencing had shown expansion of CD8+CD57+ cells (detected by flow cytometry). The sequencing input was sorted CD4+, CD8+, or CD8+CD57+ T cells (not recorded which) from PBMCs. The rearrangement joins TRBV2 to TRBJ2-7; D not certain. This receptor was identified in a human donor with aplastic anemia. The CDR3 protein is CASSDGPAYEQYF. The CDR3 nucleotides are TGTGCCAGCAGTGATGGCCCGGCTTACGAGCAGTACTTC.